Sequencing of this TCR beta chain was carried out in a study of PD-1 blockade in classical Hodgkin lymphoma. Study outcomes and limitations: Newly diagnosed patients had diversity similar to the baseline diversity of complete responders. Baseline TCR diversity was reportedly lower in newly diagnosed patients than healthy donors.

The sample holds a few counts of this clone. Its antigen is still unknown. The CDR3 is made up of 10 amino acids. Germline CDR1 is DFQATT and CDR2 is SNEGSKA (reference sequence). V shed 6 bases and J shed 7 bases, with 9 bases lying between them. Time point indicated: cycle 4 day 1 (C4D1), after 6 weeks of nivolumab. Brentuximab vedotin exposure varied, and every patient relapsed after autologous stem cell transplantation. The protocol was immunoSEQ multiplex PCR, while the TCRdb copy is restricted to in-frame clones and leaves out a portion. This table holds some 110,000 clones, roughly 89% found once.

The V call is TRBV20-1, the J call TRBJ1-1; D uncertain. Sequencing used peripheral blood mononuclear cells (PBMCs), obtained before the fourth cycle of nivolumab. This TCR derives from a human donor with classical Hodgkin lymphoma. The CDR3 is CSAPIGEAFF. For the CDR3, the DNA is TGCAGTGCCCCCATCGGTGAAGCTTTCTTT.